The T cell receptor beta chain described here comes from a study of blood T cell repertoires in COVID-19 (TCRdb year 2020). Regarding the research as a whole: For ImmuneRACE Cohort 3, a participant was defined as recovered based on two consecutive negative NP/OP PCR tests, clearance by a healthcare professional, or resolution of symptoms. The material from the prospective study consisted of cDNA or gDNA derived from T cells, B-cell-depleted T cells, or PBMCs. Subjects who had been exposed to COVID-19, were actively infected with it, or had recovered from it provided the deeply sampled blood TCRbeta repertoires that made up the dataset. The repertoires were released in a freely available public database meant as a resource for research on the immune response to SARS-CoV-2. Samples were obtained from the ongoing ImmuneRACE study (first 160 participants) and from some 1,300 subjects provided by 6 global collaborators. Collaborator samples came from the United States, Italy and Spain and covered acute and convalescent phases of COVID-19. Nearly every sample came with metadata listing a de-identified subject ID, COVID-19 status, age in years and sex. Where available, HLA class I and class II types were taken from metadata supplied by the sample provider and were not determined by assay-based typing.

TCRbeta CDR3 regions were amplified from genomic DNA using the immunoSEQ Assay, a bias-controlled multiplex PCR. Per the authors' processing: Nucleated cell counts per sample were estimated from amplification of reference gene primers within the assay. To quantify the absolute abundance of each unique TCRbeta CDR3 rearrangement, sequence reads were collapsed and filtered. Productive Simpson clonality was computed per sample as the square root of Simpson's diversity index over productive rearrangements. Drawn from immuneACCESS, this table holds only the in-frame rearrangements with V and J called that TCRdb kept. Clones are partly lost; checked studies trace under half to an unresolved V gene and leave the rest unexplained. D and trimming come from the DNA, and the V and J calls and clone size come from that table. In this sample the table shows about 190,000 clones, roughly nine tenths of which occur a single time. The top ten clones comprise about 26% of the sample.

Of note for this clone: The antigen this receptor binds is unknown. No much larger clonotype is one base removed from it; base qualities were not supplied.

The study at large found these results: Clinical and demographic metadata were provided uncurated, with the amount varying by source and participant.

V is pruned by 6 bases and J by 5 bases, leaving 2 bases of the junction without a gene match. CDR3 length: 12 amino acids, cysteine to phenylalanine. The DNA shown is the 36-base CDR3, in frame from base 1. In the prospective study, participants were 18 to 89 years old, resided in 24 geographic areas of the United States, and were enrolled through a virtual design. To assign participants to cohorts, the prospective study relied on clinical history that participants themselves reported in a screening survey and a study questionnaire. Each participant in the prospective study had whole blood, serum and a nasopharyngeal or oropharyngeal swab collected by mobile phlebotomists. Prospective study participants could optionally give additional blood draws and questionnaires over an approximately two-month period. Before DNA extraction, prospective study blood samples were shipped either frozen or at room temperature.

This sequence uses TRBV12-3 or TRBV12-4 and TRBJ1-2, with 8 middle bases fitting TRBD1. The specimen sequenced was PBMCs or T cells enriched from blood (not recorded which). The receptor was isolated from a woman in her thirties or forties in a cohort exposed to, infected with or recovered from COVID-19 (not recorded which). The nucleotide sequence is TGTGCCAGCAGCCGGACAGGGTATGGCTACACCTTC. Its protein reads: CASSRTGYGYTF.